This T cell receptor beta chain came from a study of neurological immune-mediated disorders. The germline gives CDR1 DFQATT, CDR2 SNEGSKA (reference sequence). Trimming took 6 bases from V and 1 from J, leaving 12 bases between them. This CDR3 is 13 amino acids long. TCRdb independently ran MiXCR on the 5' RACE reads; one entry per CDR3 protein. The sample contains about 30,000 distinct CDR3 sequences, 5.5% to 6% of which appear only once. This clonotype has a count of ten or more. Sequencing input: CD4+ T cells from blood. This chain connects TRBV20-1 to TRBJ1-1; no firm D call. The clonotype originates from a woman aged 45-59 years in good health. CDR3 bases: TGCAGTGCCTATTTTTACGGGAACACTGAAGCTTTCTTT. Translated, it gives CSAYFYGNTEAFF.